The T cell receptor beta chain described here comes from a study of radiotherapy plus CTLA-4 blockade in lung cancer. Study context: Among all patients, about 19% showed objective responses, while about 34% had disease control.

The CDR3 contains 13 residues. V lost 2 bases, J lost 5 bases, and 9 bases lay in between. Germline V gene data show CDR1 as ENHRY and CDR2 as SYGVKD. A remark on this clone: Its antigen is currently unknown.

Alongside CTLA-4 blockade with ipilimumab, patients with chemo-refractory metastatic non-small-cell lung cancer received focal radiation. Findings and caveats of the study: In blood, after radiotherapy plus ipilimumab, tumor-derived TCR clones expanded.

Libraries were prepared by immunoSEQ multiplex PCR; TCRdb keeps only in-frame clonotypes and omits some of them. The table lists about 97,000 clones, 65% to 75% of them singletons. The rearrangement uses TRBV10-3 and TRBJ2-5; weak D call: TRBD1 (5 bases). The clonotype originates from a human donor with non-small cell lung cancer who had a partial response to radiotherapy plus ipilimumab. Some clones in this sample may be carry-over from other donors' samples. The sample consisted of peripheral blood, taken from a patient treated with radiotherapy plus ipilimumab. The CDR3 loop is CAISEGAFETQYF. DNA of the CDR3: TGTGCCATCAGTGAGGGGGCTTTCGAGACCCAGTACTTC.